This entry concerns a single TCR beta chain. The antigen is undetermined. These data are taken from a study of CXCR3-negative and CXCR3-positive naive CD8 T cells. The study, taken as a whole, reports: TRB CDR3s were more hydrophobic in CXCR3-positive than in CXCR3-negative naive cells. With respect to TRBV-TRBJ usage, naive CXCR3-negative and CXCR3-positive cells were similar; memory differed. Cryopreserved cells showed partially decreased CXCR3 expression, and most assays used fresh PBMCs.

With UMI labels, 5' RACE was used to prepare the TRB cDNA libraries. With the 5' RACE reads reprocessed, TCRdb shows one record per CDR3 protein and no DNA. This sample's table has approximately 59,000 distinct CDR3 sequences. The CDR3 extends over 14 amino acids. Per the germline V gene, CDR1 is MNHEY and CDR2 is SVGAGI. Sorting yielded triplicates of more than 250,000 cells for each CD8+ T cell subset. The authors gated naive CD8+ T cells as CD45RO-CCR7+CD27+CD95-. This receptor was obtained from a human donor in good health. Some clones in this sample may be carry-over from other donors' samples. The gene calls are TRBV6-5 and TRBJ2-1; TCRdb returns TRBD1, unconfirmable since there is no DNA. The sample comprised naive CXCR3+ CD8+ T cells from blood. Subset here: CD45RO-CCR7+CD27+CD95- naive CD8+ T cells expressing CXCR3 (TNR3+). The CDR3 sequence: CASSRGAIYNEQFF.